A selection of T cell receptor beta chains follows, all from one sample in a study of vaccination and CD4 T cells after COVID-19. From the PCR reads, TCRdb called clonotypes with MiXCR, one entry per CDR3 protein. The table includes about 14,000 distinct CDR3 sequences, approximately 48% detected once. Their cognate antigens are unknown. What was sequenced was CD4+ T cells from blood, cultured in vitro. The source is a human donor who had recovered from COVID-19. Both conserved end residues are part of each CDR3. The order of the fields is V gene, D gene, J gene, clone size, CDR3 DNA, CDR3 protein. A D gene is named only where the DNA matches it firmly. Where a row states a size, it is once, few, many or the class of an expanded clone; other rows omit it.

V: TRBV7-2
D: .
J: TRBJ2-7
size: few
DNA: TGTGCCAGCAGCTTAGTAGCGCCAATGGGCGAGCAGTACTTC
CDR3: CASSLVAPMGEQYF

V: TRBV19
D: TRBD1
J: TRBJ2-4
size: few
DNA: TGTGCCAGTAGCAAGGGGACAGACTGGGCCAAAAACATTCAGTACTTC
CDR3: CASSKGTDWAKNIQYF

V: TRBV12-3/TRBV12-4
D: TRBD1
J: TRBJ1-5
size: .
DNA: TGTGCCAGCAGTTCCCGGGACAGAAGGAATCAGCCCCAGCATTTT
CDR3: CASSSRDRRNQPQHF

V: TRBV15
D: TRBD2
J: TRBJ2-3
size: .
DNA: TGTGCCACCAGCAGAGATCTCGCTTTTAGGACTAGCGGGGTCTCAGATACGCAGTATTTT
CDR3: CATSRDLAFRTSGVSDTQYF

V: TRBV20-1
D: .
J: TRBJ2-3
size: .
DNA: TGCAGTGCTAGACAAAGGGACGGGCGCACAGATACGCAGTATTTT
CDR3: CSARQRDGRTDTQYF

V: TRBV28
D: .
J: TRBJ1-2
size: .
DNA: TGTGCCAGCAGTTTATCACTAGGGGCTCGATATGGCTACACCTTC
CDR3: CASSLSLGARYGYTF

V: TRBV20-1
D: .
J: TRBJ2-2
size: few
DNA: TGCAGTGCACCTAGGACAGAAAACACCGGGGAGCTGTTTTTT
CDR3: CSAPRTENTGELFF

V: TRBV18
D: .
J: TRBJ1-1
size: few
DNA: TGTGCCAGCTCCCGAGACGAGAACACTGAAGCTTTCTTT
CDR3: CASSRDENTEAFF

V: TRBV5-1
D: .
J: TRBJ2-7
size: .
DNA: TGCGCCAGCAGCTTGTTAGGACAGAGCTCCTACGAGCAGTACTTC
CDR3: CASSLLGQSSYEQYF

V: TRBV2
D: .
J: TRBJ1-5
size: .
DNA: TGTGCCAGCAGTGCCCTGTTTAGCAATCAGCCCCAGCATTTT
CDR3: CASSALFSNQPQHF

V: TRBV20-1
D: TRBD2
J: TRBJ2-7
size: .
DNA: TGCAGTGCTAGACCCCCTAGCGGGAGATACGAGCAGTACTTC
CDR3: CSARPPSGRYEQYF

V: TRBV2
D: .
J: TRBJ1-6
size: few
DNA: TGTGCCAGCAGTGAAGTCCCAGGATATTCACCCCTCCACTTT
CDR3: CASSEVPGYSPLHF

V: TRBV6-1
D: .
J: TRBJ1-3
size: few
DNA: TGTGCCAGCAGTGGTACCCGCTCTGGAAACACCATATATTTT
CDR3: CASSGTRSGNTIYF

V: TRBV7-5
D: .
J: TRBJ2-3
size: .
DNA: .
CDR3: CISVPEAIYQGRCTDTQYF

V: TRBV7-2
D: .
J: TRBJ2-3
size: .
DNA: TGTGCCAGCAGCTTGTTGGTTTCGGCAGATACGCAGTATTTT
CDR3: CASSLLVSADTQYF

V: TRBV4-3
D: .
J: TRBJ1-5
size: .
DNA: TGCGCCAGCAGTTCCGACATGAGCAATCAGCCCCAGCATTTT
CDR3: CASSSDMSNQPQHF

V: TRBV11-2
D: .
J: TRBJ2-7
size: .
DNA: TGTGCCAGCAGCTTACGTGGAAGGGACGGATTTTACGAGCAGTACTTC
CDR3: CASSLRGRDGFYEQYF

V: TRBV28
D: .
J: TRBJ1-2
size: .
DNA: TGTGCCAGCAGTTTATTTTTTCGGACCGCAGGGCGTGATGGCTACACCTTC
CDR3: CASSLFFRTAGRDGYTF

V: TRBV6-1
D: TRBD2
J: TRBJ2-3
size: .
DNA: TGTGCCAGCCTAGCGGGGGGTGTAGATACGCAGTATTTT
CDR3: CASLAGGVDTQYF

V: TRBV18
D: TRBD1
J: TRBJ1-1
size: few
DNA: TGTGCCAGCTCAGCCGGGACAGGGCTTATGAACACTGAAGCTTTCTTT
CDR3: CASSAGTGLMNTEAFF

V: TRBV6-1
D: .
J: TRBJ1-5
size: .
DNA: TGTGCCAGCAGTGAAGCGGGAGACGGGGTCCAGCCCCAGCATTTT
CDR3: CASSEAGDGVQPQHF

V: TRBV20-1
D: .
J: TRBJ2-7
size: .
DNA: TGCAGTGCCGGATCACAGACTGGGTACGAGCAGTACTTC
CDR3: CSAGSQTGYEQYF

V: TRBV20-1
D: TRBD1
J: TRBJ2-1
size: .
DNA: TGCAGTGCTACCTGGGACAGGCAAGACAATGAGCAGTTCTTC
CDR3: CSATWDRQDNEQFF

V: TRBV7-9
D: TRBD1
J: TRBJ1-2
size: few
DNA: TGTGCCAGCAGCCGCGACAGGGTGGTCGGCTACACCTTC
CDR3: CASSRDRVVGYTF

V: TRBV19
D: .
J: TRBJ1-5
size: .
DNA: TGTGCCAGTAGTATAGTTCCACAGGGAACGAGCAATCAGCCCCAGCATTTT
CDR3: CASSIVPQGTSNQPQHF

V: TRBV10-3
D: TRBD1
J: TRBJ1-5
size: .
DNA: TGTGCCATCAGCGGGACAGGAGATCAGCCCCAGCATTTT
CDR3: CAISGTGDQPQHF

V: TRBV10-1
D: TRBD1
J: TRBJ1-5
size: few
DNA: TGCGCCAGCAGTGAGTCGACAGGGAGAGGACAGCCCCAGCATTTT
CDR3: CASSESTGRGQPQHF

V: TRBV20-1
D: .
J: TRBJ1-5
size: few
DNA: TGCAGTGCTAGGTCCCTAAACTTGCACAATCAGCCCCAGCATTTT
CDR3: CSARSLNLHNQPQHF

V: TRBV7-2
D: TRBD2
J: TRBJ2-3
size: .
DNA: TGTGCCAGCAGCTTAGAAGGGCTAGCGGGAAACACAGATACGCAGTATTTT
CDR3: CASSLEGLAGNTDTQYF

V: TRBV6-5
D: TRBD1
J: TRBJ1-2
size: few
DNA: TGTGCCAGCAGTTTAGGCCGGGACAGTAACTATGGCTACACCTTC
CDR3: CASSLGRDSNYGYTF

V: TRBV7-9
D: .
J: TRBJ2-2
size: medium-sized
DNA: TGTGCCAGCAACCTAGTGGAGGGACACGGGGAGCTGTTTTTT
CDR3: CASNLVEGHGELFF

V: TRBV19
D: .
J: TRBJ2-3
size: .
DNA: TGTGCCAGTAGTATAAGGGGACGTAGCGGAACAGATACGCAGTATTTT
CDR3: CASSIRGRSGTDTQYF

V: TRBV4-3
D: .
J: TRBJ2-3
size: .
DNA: TGCGCCAGCAGCCAAGGGTCGACAGGACTCCCCGGAGATACGCAGTATTTT
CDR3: CASSQGSTGLPGDTQYF

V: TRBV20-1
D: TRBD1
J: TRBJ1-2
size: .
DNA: TGCAGTGCTAGCGTGACAGGGAATGCAGGGTATGGCTACACCTTC
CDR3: CSASVTGNAGYGYTF

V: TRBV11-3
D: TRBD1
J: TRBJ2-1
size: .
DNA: TGTGCCAGCAGCTTCAGGGGGCTCAGGAACAATGAGCAGTTCTTC
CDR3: CASSFRGLRNNEQFF

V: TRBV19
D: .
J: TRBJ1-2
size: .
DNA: TGTGCCAGTAGTGGGACCTTCACTAACTATGGCTACACCTTC
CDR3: CASSGTFTNYGYTF

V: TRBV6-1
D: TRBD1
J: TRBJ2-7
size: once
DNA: TGTGCCAGCAGTGGAAGGCGGGACAGGGGCACCTACGAGCAGTACTTC
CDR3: CASSGRRDRGTYEQYF

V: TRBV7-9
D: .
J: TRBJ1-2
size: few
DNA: TGTGCCAGCAGCTTAGAGGGGGGACGAGGCTACACCTTC
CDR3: CASSLEGGRGYTF

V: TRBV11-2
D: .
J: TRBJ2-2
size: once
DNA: TGTGCCAGCAGCCCCCTTAGAGGGAACACCGGGGAGCTGTTTTTT
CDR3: CASSPLRGNTGELFF

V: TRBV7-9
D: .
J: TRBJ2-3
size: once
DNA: TGTGCCAGCAGCTTAGGTTTGGGTACAGATACGCAGTATTTT
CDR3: CASSLGLGTDTQYF

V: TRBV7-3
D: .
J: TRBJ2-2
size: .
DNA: TGTGCCAGCAGCTTAGAAGGACAGCGAATCCTAAACACCGGGGAGCTGTTTTTT
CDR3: CASSLEGQRILNTGELFF

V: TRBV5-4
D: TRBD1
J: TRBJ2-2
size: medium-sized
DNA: TGTGCCAGCAGCCCGGACAGGGTGCGGACCGGGGAGCTGTTTTTT
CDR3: CASSPDRVRTGELFF

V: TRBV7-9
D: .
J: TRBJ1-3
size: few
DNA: TGTGCCAGCAGCGCGATAGCCAGGGCCTCTGGAAACACCATATATTTT
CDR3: CASSAIARASGNTIYF

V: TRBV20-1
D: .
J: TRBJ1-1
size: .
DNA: TGCAGTGCCCCTCCGTGGGGCGGCACTGAAGCTTTCTTT
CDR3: CSAPPWGGTEAFF

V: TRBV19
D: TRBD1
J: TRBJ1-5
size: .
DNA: TGTGCCAGCCGGGACAGGGGCAATCAGCCCCAGCATTTT
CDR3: CASRDRGNQPQHF

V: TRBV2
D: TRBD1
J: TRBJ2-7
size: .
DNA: TGTGCCAGCAGTGAAGTTTCGGACAGGGACTTTTCCTACGAGCAGTACTTC
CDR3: CASSEVSDRDFSYEQYF

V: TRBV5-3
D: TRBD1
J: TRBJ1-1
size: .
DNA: TGTGCCAGCAGTGAACCGGGACAGGGTTGGACTGAAGCTTTCTTT
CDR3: CASSEPGQGWTEAFF

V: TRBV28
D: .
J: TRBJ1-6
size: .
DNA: TGTGCCAGCCATTCCCCCTCCGGGGGGGGGCCCCTCCACTTT
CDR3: CASHSPSGGGPLHF

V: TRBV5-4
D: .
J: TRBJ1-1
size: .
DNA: TGTGCCAGCAGCCTGGCCCCCACAGGGTTCACTGAAGCTTTCTTT
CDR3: CASSLAPTGFTEAFF

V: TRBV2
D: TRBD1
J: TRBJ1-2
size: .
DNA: TGTGCCAGCAGTGGGGACAGCACTAACTATGGCTACACCTTC
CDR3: CASSGDSTNYGYTF

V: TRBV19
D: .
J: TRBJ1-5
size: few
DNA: TGTGCCAGTAGTATCGTAATAGGGGGAGACCAGCCCCAGCATTTT
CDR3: CASSIVIGGDQPQHF

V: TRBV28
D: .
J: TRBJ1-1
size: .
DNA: TGTGCCAGCAGTTCCCCGGCGGCTGAAGCTTTCTTT
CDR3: CASSSPAAEAFF

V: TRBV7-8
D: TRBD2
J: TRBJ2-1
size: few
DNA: TGTGCCAGCAGCTTAGCCCGACTAGCCTTCAATGAGCAGTTCTTC
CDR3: CASSLARLAFNEQFF

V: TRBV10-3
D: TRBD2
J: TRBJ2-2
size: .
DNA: TGTGCCATCTTGGGGGGAGCGGGAGAAAAAACCGGGGAGCTGTTTTTT
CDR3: CAILGGAGEKTGELFF

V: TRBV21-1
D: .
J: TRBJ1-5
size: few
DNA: TGTGCCAGCAGCAAAACCGACAGGGACGGTTATCAGCCCCAGCATTTT
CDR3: CASSKTDRDGYQPQHF

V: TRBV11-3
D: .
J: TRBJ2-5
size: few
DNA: TGTGCCAGCAGCGCCCTGGAGACCCAGTACTTC
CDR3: CASSALETQYF

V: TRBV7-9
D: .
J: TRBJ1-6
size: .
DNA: TGTGCCAGCAGCTTATCGGGGAATTCACCCCTCCACTTT
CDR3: CASSLSGNSPLHF

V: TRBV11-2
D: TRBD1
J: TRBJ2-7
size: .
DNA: TGTGCCAGCAGCTGGCGGGGAGGACAGGGGCCAGCCTACGAGCAGTACTTC
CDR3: CASSWRGGQGPAYEQYF

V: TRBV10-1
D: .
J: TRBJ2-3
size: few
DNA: TGCGCCAGCAGTGATTGGGGGTCGTCCAGCACAGATACGCAGTATTTT
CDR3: CASSDWGSSSTDTQYF